This T cell receptor (beta chain) was sequenced in a study of cytomegalovirus exposure and HLA in healthy donors. Study results and limitations: Most of the TCR beta V segments (in an earlier analysis) were productive either about 87% or about 30% of the time.

The PCR made use of 60 Vbeta and 13 Jbeta primers. The assay was immunoSEQ multiplex PCR, and TCRdb's table has in-frame clones only and misses some. The sample lists roughly 90,000 clones; 82% were seen once. This clone has more than one count but fewer than ten. Antigen: not known. V lost 0 bases to trimming and J lost 6 bases, with 6 bases between them. The CDR3 length is 13 residues. Germline CDR1 SGHTA, CDR2 FQGNSA. Sequenced material: PBMCs. The rearrangement uses TRBV7-2 and TRBJ1-3; D gene unclear. This receptor was taken from a man in his thirties or forties in good health and CMV-seropositive. CDR3: CASSLAALNTIYF. The CDR3 DNA sequence: TGTGCCAGCAGCTTAGCGGCCTTAAACACCATATATTTT.